This TCR beta chain stems from a study of shared clonotypes between healthy human individuals. Concerning this clone itself: Its antigen is not identified. This specimen includes other DNA sequences encoding the same CDR3.

Each of the donors was a healthy adult who was HIV-negative and had not had a recent acute infection or vaccination. A CD45RA+ naive subset and a CD45RA-negative memory subset were split from CD4+ cells. Using immunoSEQ multiplex PCR, the repertoire was profiled, and TCRdb retains in-frame clones only, with some absent. In the table there are more than 2,000,000 clones, 85% to 95% of which are singletons. This CDR3 has 13 amino acids. V was clipped by 6 bases and J by 1 base; unmatched bases: 4. Germline V CDR1 and CDR2: SQVTM, ANQGSEA. The study, taken as a whole, reports: In contrast to clonotypes shared by all four donors, non-shared clonotypes had lower generation probabilities.

J is TRBJ1-1 and V is TRBV29-1; 8 nucleotides agree with TRBD1. The receptor was derived from a man between 18 and 35 years old in good health. Sequencing input: naive CD4+ T cells sorted from blood. Documented subset: CD45RA+ positively selected. The CDR3 spells CSVDRGRNTEAFF. CDR3 nucleotide sequence: TGCAGCGTCGACAGGGGAAGGAACACTGAAGCTTTCTTT.